This is a list of T cell receptor beta chains from one sample in a study of cytomegalovirus exposure and HLA in healthy donors. The repertoire was sequenced with immunoSEQ multiplex PCR; TCRdb's copy has only in-frame clones and lacks some. Its table lists around 130,000 clones. The sequencing sample was made of PBMCs. Every receptor here comes from a woman aged 40 to 50 in good health and CMV-seronegative. Both conserved end residues are part of each CDR3. Fields, in order: V gene, J gene, D gene, CDR3 protein, CDR3 DNA. The D gene is left open where the match is weak.

TRBV19	TRBJ1-1	-	CASSTFRGVNTEAFF	TGTGCCAGTAGTACGTTCCGCGGGGTTAACACTGAAGCTTTCTTT
TRBV7-2	TRBJ2-7	-	CASSLAHSSYEQYF	TGTGCCAGCAGCTTAGCCCACAGCTCCTACGAGCAGTATTTC
TRBV28	TRBJ1-5	-	CASTLSGANQPQHF	TGTGCCAGCACCTTGAGCGGGGCCAATCAGCCCCAGCATTTT
TRBV10-3	TRBJ1-5	-	CAISEGLRNQPQHF	TGTGCCATCAGCGAGGGGCTGAGAAATCAGCCCCAGCATTTT
TRBV27	TRBJ2-6	-	CASSLGGFPRVSGANVLTF	TGTGCCAGCAGTTTAGGCGGGTTCCCAAGGGTCTCTGGGGCCAACGTCCTGACTTTC
TRBV6-1	TRBJ1-2	-	CASGEELRGYTF	TGTGCCAGCGGTGAGGAGTTACGGGGCTACACCTTC
TRBV5-4	TRBJ1-1	-	CASSSGVNTEAFF	TGTGCCAGCAGCTCCGGGGTGAACACTGAAGCTTTCTTT
TRBV7-9	TRBJ1-1	-	CASSLGALNTEAFF	TGTGCCAGCAGCTTGGGAGCGCTGAACACTGAAGCTTTCTTT
TRBV7-8	TRBJ2-6	TRBD1	CASTRPGQNSSGANVLTF	TGTGCCAGCACCCGACCGGGACAGAACAGCTCTGGGGCCAACGTCCTGACTTTC
TRBV5-1	TRBJ2-7	-	CASSSQGDSTYEQYF	TGCGCCAGCAGCTCCCAGGGGGACTCTACCTACGAGCAGTACTTC
TRBV7-2	TRBJ2-3	-	CASSLGRADTQYF	TGTGCCAGCAGCTTAGGAAGAGCAGATACGCAGTATTTT
TRBV6-1	TRBJ1-2	-	CASSETGGVNYGYTF	TGTGCCAGCAGTGAAACGGGCGGGGTTAACTATGGCTACACCTTC
TRBV6-5	TRBJ2-1	TRBD2	CASSSVAGGPGEQFF	TGTGCCAGCAGTAGTGTAGCGGGGGGGCCGGGTGAGCAGTTCTTC
TRBV5-6	TRBJ2-3	-	CASNWDSKDTQYF	TGTGCCAGCAACTGGGACTCCAAAGATACGCAGTATTTT
TRBV4-2	TRBJ1-1	-	CASSQDPKGYTEAFF	TGTGCCAGCAGCCAAGATCCGAAGGGGTACACTGAAGCTTTCTTT
TRBV7-9	TRBJ2-7	-	CASSSGTSSYEQYF	TGTGCCAGCAGCTCCGGGACATCGTCCTACGAGCAGTACTTC
TRBV14	TRBJ2-7	-	CASSQGPDAEQYF	TGTGCCAGCAGCCAAGGCCCAGATGCCGAGCAGTACTTC
TRBV7-2	TRBJ1-5	TRBD1	CASSWDRDQPQHF	TGTGCCAGCAGCTGGGACAGGGATCAGCCCCAGCATTTT
TRBV9	TRBJ2-3	TRBD1	CASSARQGGTDTQYF	TGTGCCAGCAGCGCGCGACAGGGGGGCACAGATACGCAGTATTTT
TRBV7-8	TRBJ1-5	TRBD1	CASSFKGQSNQPQHF	TGTGCCAGCAGCTTCAAGGGACAGAGCAATCAGCCCCAGCATTTT
TRBV21-1	TRBJ1-2	-	CASSKNHRHYGYTF	TGTGCCAGCAGCAAAAATCACAGACACTATGGCTACACCTTC
TRBV21-1	TRBJ2-5	-	CASRLGISQETQYF	TGTGCCAGCAGACTAGGGATAAGCCAAGAGACCCAGTACTTC
TRBV10-3	TRBJ1-5	TRBD1	CAISDPGQGSQPQHF	TGTGCCATCAGTGATCCGGGACAGGGCAGTCAGCCCCAGCATTTT
TRBV9	TRBJ2-3	-	CASSPRPGLLLADTQYF	TGTGCCAGCAGCCCCAGACCGGGACTCCTCCTTGCGGATACGCAGTATTTT
TRBV5-1	TRBJ1-2	-	CASSLSSQYGYTF	TGCGCCAGCAGCTTAAGTTCCCAGTATGGCTACACCTTC
TRBV7-8	TRBJ1-1	TRBD1	CASSPHRGLGEAFF	TGTGCCAGCAGCCCACACAGGGGGCTTGGTGAAGCTTTCTTT